The 17 T cell receptor beta chains below come from one sample, sequenced in a study of CD8 T cells in ankylosing spondylitis. TCRdb re-analysed the 5' RACE reads in MiXCR, keeping a single row per CDR3 protein. The repertoire holds around 340,000 distinct CDR3 sequences, with 20% to 25% as singletons. The sequencing input was blood, either unsorted or a sorted T cell fraction (not recorded which). These receptors were collected from a male donor with ankylosing spondylitis or in good health (not recorded which).

V and J are TRBV28 and TRBJ2-3, with a tentative D call TRBD2 (5 bases). This CDR3 is 13 amino acids long. Between the trimmed V and J ends, which lost 6 bases and 10 bases, there was a span of 17 bases. Germline CDR1 is MDHEN and CDR2 is SYDVKM. The CDR3 coding sequence is TGTGCCAGCAGACCCCCACTAGTTTATGCGCAGTATTTT. Translation gives CASRPPLVYAQYF.

The chain joins TRBV14 to TRBJ2-1; no firm D call. Germline V gene sequence: CDR1 SGHDN, CDR2 FVKESK. The CDR3 length is 14 residues. V lost 4 bases and J lost 3, with 10 bases in between. The CDR3, as DNA: TGTGCCAGCAGCCTACAAGAAGGCTACAATGAGCAGTTCTTC. Amino acid sequence: CASSLQEGYNEQFF.

The table lists this clonotype with a few counts. One junction end does not reproduce the germline sequence, and a read error may be involved. The V and J genes are TRBV12-3 or TRBV12-4 and TRBJ1-4; D remains ambiguous. The CDR3 is 12 amino acids. The CDR3 nucleotides are TGTGCCATCAGTGTCGGTGGTGAAAAACTGTTTTTT. Encoded protein: CAISVGGEKLFF.

This clonotype has a handful of counts. The rearrangement uses TRBV3-1 and TRBJ2-6, with a possible D match to TRBD1 (6 bases). Trimming pared 4 bases from V and 0 bases from J, leaving 19 bases between. Germline V gene lookup returns CDR1 LGHDT and CDR2 YNNKEL (reference sequence). CDR3 size: 19 residues. The CDR3, as DNA: TGTGCCAGCAGCCGGCAAGTTGGGACACTTTTCTCTGGGGCCAACGTCCTGACTTTC. Translation: CASSRQVGTLFSGANVLTF.

The chain combines TRBV7-9 with TRBJ2-7, with no clear D. V was clipped by 2 bases and J by 9 bases, with 14 bases between them. Germline assignment: CDR1 SEHNR and CDR2 FQNEAQ (reference sequence). The CDR3 covers 13 residues. In DNA, the CDR3 is TGTGCCAGCAGCTTATCACCGTCTCTTGGGCAGTACTTC. Its protein product is CASSLSPSLGQYF.

This clonotype was picked up a small number of times. In nucleotides, the CDR3 is TGTGCCACCAGCAGAGATCTGGGACTAGCGACCAATGAGCAGTTCTTC. This codes for CATSRDLGLATNEQFF. This chain joins TRBV15 and TRBJ2-1, with 10 nucleotides matching TRBD2. The CDR3 extends over 16 amino acids. The germline gives CDR1 LNHNV, CDR2 YYDKDF (reference sequence). V was clipped by 0 bases and J by 6 bases; unmatched bases: 5.

The gene calls are TRBV7-6 and TRBJ2-1, with D unclear. This CDR3 is built from 17 residues. Looked up from germline, CDR1 is SGHVS and CDR2 is FNYEAQ. Trimming removed 5 bases from V and 0 bases from J, with 17 bases in between. The CDR3 DNA reads as TGTGCCAGCAGCCCCAGTCCTGTCGAGAGCTCCTACAATGAGCAGTTCTTC. It specifies CASSPSPVESSYNEQFF.

Details on this clonotype: At one boundary the junction diverges from the germline segment, which might be a read error. This chain connects TRBV7-7 to TRBJ2-1; a weak D match, TRBD1 (5 bases). The CDR3 sequence is 15 residues long. Germline V gene lookup returns CDR1 SSHAT and CDR2 FNYEAQ (reference sequence). CDR3 loop: CASSLVQDSYNEQFF. The DNA for the CDR3 is TGTGCTAGCAGCTTAGTACAGGACTCCTACAATGAGCAGTTCTTC.

This clonotype occurred a few times. The chain uses TRBV21-1 and TRBJ1-4; the table calls TRBD1, which could not be checked here. TRBV21-1 counts as a pseudogene. CDR3 length equals 13 residues. CDR3 bases: TGTGCCAGCAGCAAAGGACAGGGGGAAAAACTGTTTTTT. As protein: CASSKGQGEKLFF.

The chain couples TRBV12-3 or TRBV12-4 to TRBJ2-1; 8 positions agree with TRBD2. J gave up 5 bases and V 1 base, and 4 bases lay outside the gene matches. This CDR3 is 15 amino acids long. CDR3 in amino acids: CASSLGSGADNEQFF. The CDR3 DNA reads TGTGCCAGCAGTTTAGGTAGCGGGGCCGACAATGAGCAGTTCTTC.

This clonotype was counted only a few times. The V and J genes are TRBV29-1 and TRBJ2-7; 9 bases are shared with TRBD1. Losses at the gene ends were 6 bases for V and 2 bases for J; bases not matched to a gene: 11. The CDR3 runs to 15 residues. The germline V gene has CDR1 SQVTM and CDR2 ANQGSEA. The CDR3 coding sequence is TGCAGCGTGGTCCCAGAGGGACAGGGACCCTACGAGCAGTACTTC. Translation: CSVVPEGQGPYEQYF.

This clonotype was picked up a small number of times. This chain links TRBV20-1 with TRBJ2-2, with D uncertain. The CDR3 has 13 amino acids. V was shortened by 3 bases and J by 0 bases, with 5 bases between the two germline ends. CDR1 is DFQATT and CDR2 is SNEGSKA in the germline V gene (reference sequence). The CDR3 sequence: CSASAANTGELFF. The CDR3 region has the DNA TGCAGTGCTAGTGCGGCGAACACCGGGGAGCTGTTTTTT.

The CDR3 DNA reads TGTGCCAGCACCCCCGGCGGGGGGACAGATACGCAGTATTTT. It translates to CASTPGGGTDTQYF. The chain is built from TRBV7-3 and TRBJ2-3, with 8 nucleotides matching TRBD2. V lost 7 bases to trimming and J lost 3 bases; unmatched junction nucleotides: 6. CDR3 length: 14 residues. Germline V gene lookup returns CDR1 SGHTA and CDR2 FQGTGA.

The rearrangement joins TRBV12-3 or TRBV12-4 to TRBJ2-5, with D possibly being TRBD1 (5 bases). CDR3 length: 12 amino acids. Trimming left V 6 bases short and J 11 bases short, with 16 bases between. In DNA form, the CDR3 reads TGTGCCAGCAGCGCTGCAGGGCCCACACAGTACTTC. It yields the protein CASSAAGPTQYF.

There are a few counts of this clonotype. The chain links TRBV12-3 or TRBV12-4 to TRBJ2-5; no firm D call. Trimming removed 8 bases at V and 9 bases at J, with 16 bases between. This CDR3 spans 12 amino acids. CDR3 sequence: CASATSERAQYF. The CDR3 DNA sequence: TGTGCCAGCGCTACGTCGGAAAGGGCCCAGTACTTC.

This chain connects TRBV27 to TRBJ2-7; 7 bases line up with TRBD1. CDR1 and CDR2 (germline): MNHEY, SMNVEV (reference sequence). V lost 7 bases to trimming and J lost 0 bases; unmatched junction nucleotides: 12. The CDR3 runs 16 residues. DNA of the CDR3: TGTGCCAGCACCACCTTTAGACAGGGTGGCTCCTACGAGCAGTACTTC. This codes for CASTTFRQGGSYEQYF.

This clonotype was observed a handful of times. The chain uses TRBV20-1 and TRBJ2-2, with D possibly matching TRBD1 (5 bases). This CDR3 is built from 13 residues. Trimming pared 4 bases from V and 4 bases from J, leaving 10 bases between. CDR1 DFQATT and CDR2 SNEGSKA come from the germline V gene (reference sequence). DNA of the CDR3: TGCAGTGCTACAGGGTCGACCACCGGGGAGCTGTTTTTT. Its protein is CSATGSTTGELFF.